Included here is one T cell receptor (beta chain) sequence, with context. The antigen is not known. The sample comes from a study of T cell repertoires in cytomegalovirus infection. As for the study in general: Carrying CMV and the relevant HLA type showed in public TCR beta signatures. Notes on the study in general: HLA-C-restricted CMV-specific TCR beta clonotypes were dominant in the ex vivo response.

The CDR3 length is 15 residues. Trimming removed 5 bases at V and 3 bases at J, with 14 bases between. The germline V gene encodes CDR1 MNHEY and CDR2 SVGEGT. TCRdb re-called the reads through MiXCR, storing one row per CDR3 protein. Among roughly 310,000 distinct CDR3 sequences listed, 15% to 20% were seen once. The clonotype originates from a human donor in good health (CMV status not recorded). Some clones in this sample may be carry-over from other donors' samples. The specimen was PBMCs. This chain links TRBV6-2 or TRBV6-3 with TRBJ2-1, with D hard to call. CDR3 protein: CASSDLILVYNEQFF. CDR3 DNA: TGTGCCAGCAGTGACCTTATTTTAGTCTACAATGAGCAGTTCTTC.